The text below deals with one TCR beta chain. The data were taken from a study of technical replicates of blood from several donors. CDR1 and CDR2 (germline): SGHAT, FQNNGV. V shed 5 bases and J shed 0 bases, with 11 bases lying between them. This CDR3 contains 15 residues. Sequencing used immunoSEQ multiplex PCR; TCRdb keeps in-frame clones, though not all of them. The sample has about 85,000 clones, less than 95% seen once; the top ten hold less than 0.3%. This receptor was identified in a human donor in good health. Specimen: T cells isolated from PBMCs. The chain recombines TRBV11-2 with TRBJ2-1, with a tentative D call TRBD1 (6 bases). This chain's CDR3 is CASSPTGNSYNEQFF. The CDR3 region has the DNA TGTGCCAGCAGCCCCACAGGGAACTCCTACAATGAGCAGTTCTTC.